This TCR beta chain stems from a study of PD-L1 blockade in urothelial cancer. Study overall: Dosed intravenously at 1,200 mg every 3 weeks, atezolizumab was initiated by patients at some point between 2014 and 2016. Before enrollment, 0 to 3 chemotherapy regimens had been given to patients. Study-wide results and limits: Below-median blood TCR clonality before treatment forecast better survival.

This clone was found once. What it binds is not known. The time point: pretreatment peripheral blood. The CDR3 length is 14 residues. Germline assignment: CDR1 MNHEY and CDR2 SVGAGI. V gave up 5 bases and J gave up 6 bases; unmatched junction bases: 8. The protocol was immunoSEQ multiplex PCR, while the TCRdb copy is restricted to in-frame clones and leaves out a portion. The profile shows tens of thousands of clones, approximately 80% of them singletons. The chain links TRBV6-5 to TRBJ2-7; 9 bases line up with TRBD1. The clonotype originates from a man in his 70s with urothelial cancer. The sequencing used PBMCs, collected around atezolizumab (anti-PD-L1) treatment. This CDR3 is CASSTGTGYGEQYF. The CDR3 coding sequence is TGTGCCAGCAGTACCGGGACAGGGTACGGCGAGCAGTACTTC.